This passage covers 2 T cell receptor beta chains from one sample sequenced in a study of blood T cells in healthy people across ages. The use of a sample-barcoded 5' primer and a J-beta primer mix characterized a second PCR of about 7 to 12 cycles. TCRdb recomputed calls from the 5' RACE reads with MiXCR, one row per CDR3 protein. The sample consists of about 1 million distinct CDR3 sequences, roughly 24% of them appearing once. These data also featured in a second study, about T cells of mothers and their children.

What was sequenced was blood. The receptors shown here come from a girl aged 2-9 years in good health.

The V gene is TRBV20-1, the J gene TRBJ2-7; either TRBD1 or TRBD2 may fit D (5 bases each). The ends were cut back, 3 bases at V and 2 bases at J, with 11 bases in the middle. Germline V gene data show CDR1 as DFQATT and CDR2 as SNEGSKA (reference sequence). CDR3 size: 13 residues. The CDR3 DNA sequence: TGCAGTGCTAGCGGGACGTTAACCTACGAGCAGTACTTC. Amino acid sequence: CSASGTLTYEQYF.

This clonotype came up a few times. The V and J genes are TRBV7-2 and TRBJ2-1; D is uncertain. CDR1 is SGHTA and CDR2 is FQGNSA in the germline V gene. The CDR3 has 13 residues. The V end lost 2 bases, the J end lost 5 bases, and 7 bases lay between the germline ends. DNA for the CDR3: TGTGCCAGCAGCTTACCACCAGACAATGAGCAGTTCTTC. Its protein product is CASSLPPDNEQFF. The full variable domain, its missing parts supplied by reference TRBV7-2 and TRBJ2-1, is GAGVSQSPSNKVTEKGKDVELRCDPISGHTALYWYRQSLGQGLEFLIYFQGNSAPDKSGLPSDRFSAERTGGSVSTLTIQRTQQEDSAVYLCASSLPPDNEQFFGPGTRLTVL.